Presented here are 17 T cell receptor beta chains from one specimen sequenced in a study of beta chain features in type 1 diabetes. TCRB transcripts that were expressed got sequenced, as all of the isolated RNA had been reverse transcribed. The assay was immunoSEQ multiplex PCR, and TCRdb's table has in-frame clones only and misses some. The table has about 13,000 clones, 35% to 55% seen once. Sample: stem cell memory CD4+ T cells from blood. The receptors here all came from a man between 18 and 35 years old in good health.

CDR3 in amino acids: CASSLEDSSYEQYF. The DNA for the CDR3 is TGTGCCAGCAGCTTAGAGGACAGCTCCTACGAGCAGTACTTC. V gene TRBV7-6 combines with J gene TRBJ2-7; D is possibly TRBD1 (6 bases). CDR3 size: 14 residues. In germline, CDR1 is SGHVS, CDR2 FNYEAQ. Trimming removed 1 base at V and 0 bases at J, with 7 bases between.

The V and J genes are TRBV10-3 and TRBJ2-5, with 10 positions matching TRBD2. The germline V gene encodes CDR1 ENHRY and CDR2 SYGVKD. V lost 6 bases to trimming and J lost 4 bases; unmatched junction nucleotides: 2. The CDR3 sequence is 13 residues long. The CDR3 DNA sequence: TGTGCCATCAGGAGCGGGGGGGTAGAGACCCAGTACTTC. It codes for CAIRSGGVETQYF.

This clone was recorded a few times. V and J are TRBV27 and TRBJ1-5; 8 bases line up with TRBD1. This CDR3 comprises 18 residues. The trim removed 4 bases at V and 0 bases at J, leaving 11 bases unmatched. Germline V gene sequence: CDR1 MNHEY, CDR2 SMNVEV (reference sequence). CDR3 nucleotides: TGTGCCAGCAGTTCCTTTTCCGACAGGGGATATAGCAATCAGCCCCAGCATTTT. It codes for CASSSFSDRGYSNQPQHF.

J is TRBJ1-4 and V is TRBV29-1; D may be TRBD1 (6 bases). Germline loops: CDR1 SQVTM, CDR2 ANQGSEA. The CDR3 runs to 14 residues. Trimming shortened V by 3 bases and J by 8 bases, and 16 bases separated the two germline ends. The CDR3 DNA is TGCAGCGTTGAGGTCTCAGGGGAGGGAGAAAAACTGTTTTTT. Its protein product is CSVEVSGEGEKLFF.

The chain uses TRBV4-1 and TRBJ1-6; D gene unclear. V lost 0 bases and J lost 8, with 14 bases in between. The V gene's germline CDR1 is MGHRA and CDR2 YSYEKL. This CDR3 has 16 amino acids. The CDR3 protein is CASSQENRGDYSPLHF. DNA of the CDR3: TGCGCCAGCAGCCAAGAGAATCGCGGAGACTATTCACCCCTCCACTTT.

V gene TRBV5-1 combines with J gene TRBJ2-3; 13 nucleotides match TRBD2. Unmatched junction bases numbered 6, after V lost 3 bases and J lost 2 bases. The CDR3 has 17 amino acids. Germline CDR1 SGHRS, CDR2 YFSETQ. The CDR3 coding sequence is TGCGCCAGCAGCTATACTAGCGGGGGGGCTTTCACAGATACGCAGTATTTT. Protein: CASSYTSGGAFTDTQYF. The full variable domain, in which reference TRBV5-1 and TRBJ2-3 provide the parts outside the CDR3, is KAGVTQTPRYLIKTRGQQVTLSCSPISGHRSVSWYQQTPGQGLQFLFEYFSETQRNKGNFPGRFSGRQFSNSRSEMNVSTLELGDSALYLCASSYTSGGAFTDTQYFGPGTRLTVL.

This clone showed up just a few times. This chain connects TRBV4-2 to TRBJ2-5; TRBD2 matches at 7 bases. J lost 5 bases, V lost 0 bases, and 9 bases had no gene match. The CDR3 runs 16 residues. Germline V gene lookup returns CDR1 LGHNA and CDR2 YNFKEQ. The chain's CDR3 is CASSQDSIEGGETQYF. In DNA form, the CDR3 reads TGTGCCAGCAGCCAAGATTCAATTGAGGGAGGGGAGACCCAGTACTTC.

J is TRBJ1-6 and V is TRBV14; TRBD1 might be the D (5 bases). Germline V lookup: CDR1 SGHDN, CDR2 FVKESK. With 4 bases removed from V and 8 bases from J, the gap between germline ends came to 24 bases. This CDR3 is 18 amino acids long. CDR3 sequence: CASSPRALPGIRYSPLHF. Written as DNA, the CDR3 is TGTGCCAGCAGCCCTCGAGCTTTACCAGGGATTCGCTATTCACCCCTCCACTTT.

In this sample, this clone turned up once. The chain employs TRBV2 and TRBJ2-2; D is unresolved. Germline V gene lookup returns CDR1 SNHLY and CDR2 FYNNEI. V lost 6 bases to trimming and J lost 0 bases, with 11 bases between them. CDR3 length: 15 residues. CDR3 nucleotides: TGTGCCAGCAGGCGGTCTAGAACGAACACCGGGGAGCTGTTTTTT. Protein sequence: CASRRSRTNTGELFF. Together with reference TRBV2 and TRBJ2-2, the CDR3 gives the full variable domain: EPEVTQTPSHQVTQMGQEVILRCVPISNHLYFYWYRQILGQKVEFLVSFYNNEISEKSEIFDDQFSVERPDGSNFTLKIRSTKLEDSAMYFCASRRSRTNTGELFFGEGSRLTVL.

The CDR3 DNA follows: TGTGCCAGCAGTTGGACAACCGGGGGAGGCTACACCTTC. Translated, it gives CASSWTTGGGYTF. The chain couples TRBV27 to TRBJ1-2; D perhaps matches TRBD1 (5 bases). The V and J ends lost 4 bases and 8 bases respectively, with 14 bases between them. Germline CDR1 is MNHEY and CDR2 is SMNVEV (reference sequence). The CDR3 extends over 13 amino acids.

This clone was counted only a few times. V and J are TRBV5-1 and TRBJ2-3; 10 positions agree with TRBD2. The length of the CDR3 is 16 residues. V was pared by 0 bases and J by 5 bases, with 6 bases of the junction left unmatched. Germline V gives CDR1 SGHRS, CDR2 YFSETQ. In nucleotides, the CDR3 is TGCGCCAGCAGCTTGGAGCGGGGGGGCCTAGGAGATACGCAGTATTTT. This gives the protein CASSLERGGLGDTQYF.

The V gene is TRBV7-2, the J gene TRBJ1-6, with 11 nucleotides matching TRBD1. Germline V CDR1 and CDR2: SGHTA, FQGNSA. The CDR3 consists of 13 residues. With 6 bases clipped from V and 14 bases from J, the junction kept 6 bases outside the gene matches. The CDR3 DNA sequence: TGTGCCAGCAGGATGGGACAGGGGGAAACCCTCCACTTT. Amino acids: CASRMGQGETLHF. Looking up the rest from reference TRBV7-2 and TRBJ1-6 gives the full variable domain: GAGVSQSPSNKVTEKGKDVELRCDPISGHTALYWYRQSLGQGLEFLIYFQGNSAPDKSGLPSDRFSAERTGGSVSTLTIQRTQQEDSAVYLCASRMGQGETLHFGNGTRLTVT.

This clone turned up a few times. The gene calls are TRBV11-2 and TRBJ2-1, with D possibly TRBD2 on 6 matching bases. Germline V gives CDR1 SGHAT, CDR2 FQNNGV. Trimming cost V 4 bases and J 3 bases, with 10 bases left between them. The CDR3 sequence is 14 residues long. CDR3: CASSWGVGYNEQFF. The CDR3 nucleotides read TGTGCCAGCAGCTGGGGGGTAGGCTACAATGAGCAGTTCTTC.

This clone was recorded a few times. CDR3 in amino acids: CASSLAGGETQYF. The CDR3 region has the DNA TGTGCCAGCAGCTTAGCGGGGGGGGAGACCCAGTACTTC. The chain couples TRBV7-2 to TRBJ2-5; 7 positions agree with TRBD2. V lost 0 bases to trimming and J lost 5 bases; unmatched junction nucleotides: 0. Germline CDR1 and CDR2: SGHTA and FQGNSA. The CDR3 sequence is 13 residues long.

This chain connects TRBV7-2 to TRBJ2-5, with D possibly being TRBD2 (6 bases). The germline V and J ends were trimmed by 4 bases and 5 bases, with 14 bases remaining between them. The germline V gene has CDR1 SGHTA and CDR2 FQGNSA. CDR3 length equals 14 residues. CDR3 DNA: TGTGCCAGCAGCTCCAGGACTACGGGGGAGACCCAGTACTTC. It specifies CASSSRTTGETQYF.

The V call is TRBV7-9, the J call TRBJ1-4; no clear D. CDR1 and CDR2 from the germline V gene are SEHNR and FQNEAQ (reference sequence). Trimming left V 8 bases short and J 6 bases short, with 13 bases between. The CDR3 is made up of 13 amino acids. The CDR3, as DNA: TGTGCCAGCCAGTTCGGAGACCATGAAAAACTGTTTTTT. It yields the protein CASQFGDHEKLFF.

This clone was detected a few times. The chain links TRBV2 to TRBJ1-6; D is unclear. This CDR3 comprises 15 residues. Per the germline V gene, CDR1 is SNHLY and CDR2 is FYNNEI. The V end lost 3 bases, the J end lost 7 bases, and 13 bases lay between the germline ends. This CDR3 is CASSESRGSNSPLHF. The CDR3 bases are TGTGCCAGCAGTGAGAGTCGGGGTTCAAATTCACCCCTCCACTTT.